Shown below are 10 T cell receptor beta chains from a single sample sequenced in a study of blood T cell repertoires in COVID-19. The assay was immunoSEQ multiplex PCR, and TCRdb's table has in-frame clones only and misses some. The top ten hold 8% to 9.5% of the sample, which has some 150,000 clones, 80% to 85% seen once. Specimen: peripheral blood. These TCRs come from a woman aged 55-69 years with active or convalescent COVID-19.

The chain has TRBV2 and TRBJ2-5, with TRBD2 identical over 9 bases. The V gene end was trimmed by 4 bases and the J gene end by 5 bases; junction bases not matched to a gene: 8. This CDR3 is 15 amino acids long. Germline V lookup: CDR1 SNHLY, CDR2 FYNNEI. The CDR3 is CASSVVSGRSETQYF. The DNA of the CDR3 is TGTGCCAGCAGTGTGGTTAGCGGGAGAAGTGAGACCCAGTACTTC. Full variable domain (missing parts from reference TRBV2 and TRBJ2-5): EPEVTQTPSHQVTQMGQEVILRCVPISNHLYFYWYRQILGQKVEFLVSFYNNEISEKSEIFDDQFSVERPDGSNFTLKIRSTKLEDSAMYFCASSVVSGRSETQYFGPGTRLLVL.

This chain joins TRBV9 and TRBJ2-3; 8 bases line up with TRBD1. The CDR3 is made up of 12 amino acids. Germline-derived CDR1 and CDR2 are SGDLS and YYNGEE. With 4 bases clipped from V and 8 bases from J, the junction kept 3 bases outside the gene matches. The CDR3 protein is CASSPTGGTQYF. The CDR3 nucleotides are TGTGCCAGCAGCCCAACAGGGGGTACGCAGTATTTT.

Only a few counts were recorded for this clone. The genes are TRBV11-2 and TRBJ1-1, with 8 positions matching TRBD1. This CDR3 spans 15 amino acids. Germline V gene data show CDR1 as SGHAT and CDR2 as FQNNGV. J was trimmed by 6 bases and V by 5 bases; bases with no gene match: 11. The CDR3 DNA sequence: TGTGCCAGCAGCATCGGGACAGGCGGTACGGCTGAAGCTTTCTTT. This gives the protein CASSIGTGGTAEAFF.

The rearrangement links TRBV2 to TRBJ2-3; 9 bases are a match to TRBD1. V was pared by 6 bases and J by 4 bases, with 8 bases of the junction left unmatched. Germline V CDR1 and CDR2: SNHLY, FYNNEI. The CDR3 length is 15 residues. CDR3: CASSPGQGYSDTQYF. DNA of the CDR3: TGTGCCAGCAGCCCCGGACAGGGGTATTCAGATACGCAGTATTTT.

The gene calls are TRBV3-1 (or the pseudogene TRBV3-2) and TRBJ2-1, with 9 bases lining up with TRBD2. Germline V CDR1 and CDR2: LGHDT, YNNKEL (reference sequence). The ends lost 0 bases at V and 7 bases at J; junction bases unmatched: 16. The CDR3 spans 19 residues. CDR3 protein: CASSQELGAGGTRSNEQFF. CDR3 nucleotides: TGTGCCAGCAGCCAAGAGTTAGGAGCGGGGGGCACCCGCTCAAATGAGCAGTTCTTC.

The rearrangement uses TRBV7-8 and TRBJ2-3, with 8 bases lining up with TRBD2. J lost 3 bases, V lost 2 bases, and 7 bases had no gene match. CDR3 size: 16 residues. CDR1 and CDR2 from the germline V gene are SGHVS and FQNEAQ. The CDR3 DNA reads TGTGCCAGCAGCTTATTCGGGGGGGCGAGTACAGATACGCAGTATTTT. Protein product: CASSLFGGASTDTQYF.

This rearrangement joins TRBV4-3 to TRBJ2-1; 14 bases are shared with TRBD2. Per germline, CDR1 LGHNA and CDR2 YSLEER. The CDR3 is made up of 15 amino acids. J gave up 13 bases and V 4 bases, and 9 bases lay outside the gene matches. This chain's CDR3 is CASSLTSGRETKQFF. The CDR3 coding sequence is TGCGCCAGCAGCCTGACTAGCGGGAGGGAAACGAAACAGTTCTTC.

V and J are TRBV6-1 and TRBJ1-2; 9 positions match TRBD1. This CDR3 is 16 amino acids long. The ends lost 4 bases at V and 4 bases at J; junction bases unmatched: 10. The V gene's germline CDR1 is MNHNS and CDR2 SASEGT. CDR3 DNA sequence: TGTGCCAGCAGTGTCGGACAGGGGAAAGAGGGCTATGGCTACACCTTC. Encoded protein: CASSVGQGKEGYGYTF.

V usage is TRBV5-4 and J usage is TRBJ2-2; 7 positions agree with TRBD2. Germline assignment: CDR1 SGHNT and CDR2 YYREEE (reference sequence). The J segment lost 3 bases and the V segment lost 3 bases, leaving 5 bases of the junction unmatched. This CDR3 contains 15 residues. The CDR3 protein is CASSWGRGDTGELFF. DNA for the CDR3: TGTGCCAGCAGCTGGGGCCGGGGGGACACCGGGGAGCTGTTTTTT.

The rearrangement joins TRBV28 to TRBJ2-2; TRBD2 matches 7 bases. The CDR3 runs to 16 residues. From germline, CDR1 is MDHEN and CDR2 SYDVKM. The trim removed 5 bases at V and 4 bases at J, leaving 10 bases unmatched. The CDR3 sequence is CASSPGGAGPTGELFF. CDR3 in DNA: TGTGCCAGCAGTCCCGGGGGAGCGGGGCCCACCGGGGAGCTGTTTTTT.